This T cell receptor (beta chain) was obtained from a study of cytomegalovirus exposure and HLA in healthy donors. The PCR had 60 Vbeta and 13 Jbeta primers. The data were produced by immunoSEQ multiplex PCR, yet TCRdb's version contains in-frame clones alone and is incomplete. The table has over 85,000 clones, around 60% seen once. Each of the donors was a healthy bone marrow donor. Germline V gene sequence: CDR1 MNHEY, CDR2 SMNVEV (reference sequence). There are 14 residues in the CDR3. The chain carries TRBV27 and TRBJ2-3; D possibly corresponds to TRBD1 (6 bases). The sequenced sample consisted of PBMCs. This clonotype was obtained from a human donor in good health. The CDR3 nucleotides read TGTGCATCCGGAGGAAGGGGGATCACAGATACGCAGTATTTT. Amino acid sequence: CASGGRGITDTQYF.